This T cell receptor (beta chain) originates from a study of blood T cell repertoires in COVID-19. Overall study: There were acute and convalescent COVID-19 samples, and they came from the United States, Italy and Spain. In each case, the material was cDNA or gDNA derived from T cells, B-cell-depleted T cells, or PBMCs.

Original processing notes: Counts of nucleated cells, estimated from reference gene primer amplification, were obtained. Profiling relied on immunoSEQ multiplex PCR, and the TCRdb table lists in-frame clones only, not all of them. V, J and clone size are those of that table, while D and trimming were read from the DNA. The sample carries 130,000 to 150,000 clones, approximately 88% recorded once. The sample was peripheral blood. The receptor's source is a man aged 65-85 years with acute or convalescent COVID-19.

The CDR3 coding sequence is TGTGCCAGCAGCTTTCCTCCGGGACAGAAGACTGGAAACACCATATATTTT. It yields the protein CASSFPPGQKTGNTIYF. V and J are TRBV5-6 and TRBJ1-3; TRBD1 matches at 7 bases. This CDR3 has 17 amino acids. The V gene's germline CDR1 is SGHDT and CDR2 YYEEEE. Trimming at V came to 2 bases and at J to 2 bases, leaving 10 bases not matched to a gene.